The source of this T cell receptor beta chain is a study of T cell repertoires in cytomegalovirus infection. Germline-derived CDR1 and CDR2 are SEHNR and FQNEAQ (reference sequence). V lost 2 bases, J lost 4 bases, and 14 bases lay in between. The CDR3 consists of 15 residues. Note on this clonotype: Its antigen is unidentified.

TCRdb recomputed calls from the reads with MiXCR, one row per CDR3 protein. The sample yields hundreds of thousands of distinct CDR3 sequences, 30% to 35% seen once. Specimen: cultured PBMCs, collected from culture after CMV antigen stimulation. J is TRBJ1-1 and V is TRBV7-9, with TRBD1 as a possible D gene (5 bases). The receptor was derived from a human donor in good health (CMV status not recorded). Some clones in this sample may be carry-over from other donors' samples. In DNA, the CDR3 is TGTGCCAGCAGCTTAAGTCTACAGGTCCTCACTGAAGCTTTCTTT. Amino acids: CASSLSLQVLTEAFF.